This entry lists 20 T cell receptor beta chains sequenced from one sample in a study of technical replicates of blood from a handful of donors. Produced via immunoSEQ multiplex PCR; TCRdb's table is partial and in-frame only. The table has 100,000 or so clones, roughly 94% seen once; the top ten hold 0.2% to 0.25%. Sequences were obtained from T cells isolated from PBMCs. The receptors here all came from a human donor in good health.

V usage is TRBV7-9 and J usage is TRBJ2-1; 10 bases line up with TRBD2. V lost 7 bases to trimming and J lost 6 bases; unmatched junction nucleotides: 6. Looked up from germline, CDR1 is SEHNR and CDR2 is FQNEAQ (reference sequence). The CDR3 is made up of 14 amino acids. The CDR3 protein is CASTPSGGVNEQFF. The CDR3 DNA is TGTGCCAGCACTCCTAGCGGGGGAGTCAATGAGCAGTTCTTC.

This clone was detected once. This chain links TRBV27 with TRBJ2-7; 7 bases are shared with TRBD2. The V gene end was trimmed by 4 bases and the J gene end by 3 bases; junction bases not matched to a gene: 3. From germline, CDR1 is MNHEY and CDR2 SMNVEV (reference sequence). This CDR3 is built from 13 residues. CDR3 coding DNA: TGTGCCAGCAGTTCCTCTAGCGGCTACGAGCAGTACTTC. Its protein product is CASSSSSGYEQYF.

The chain is built from TRBV11-2 and TRBJ2-5, with D uncertain. CDR3 length equals 15 residues. CDR1 is SGHAT and CDR2 is FQNNGV in the germline V gene. Deletions cut 3 bases from V and 2 bases from J, with 13 bases between. For the CDR3, the DNA is TGTGCCAGCAGCTTGACTTGGGTTGCGCAAGAGACCCAGTACTTC. This codes for CASSLTWVAQETQYF.

This chain joins TRBV19 and TRBJ2-3; TRBD2 matches at 10 bases. The V and J ends lost 5 bases and 14 bases, in that order; junction bases with no gene match: 7. Germline CDR1 LNHDA, CDR2 SQIVND (reference sequence). This CDR3 has 12 amino acids. In nucleotides, the CDR3 is TGTGCCAGTAGTTTCCTAGCGGGGGAGTGGTATTTT. Protein sequence: CASSFLAGEWYF.

The DNA for the CDR3 is TGTGCCAGCTCACCCATTCACCCAGGGGACACTGAAGCTTTCTTT. Amino acid sequence: CASSPIHPGDTEAFF. The gene calls are TRBV18 and TRBJ1-1, with D tentatively TRBD1 (6 bases). Trimming shortened V by 3 bases and J by 3 bases, and 14 bases separated the two germline ends. Germline values: CDR1 KGHSH, CDR2 LQKENI. The CDR3 sequence is 15 residues long.

The V call is TRBV19, the J call TRBJ1-1; D gene uncertain. V was shortened by 5 bases and J by 1 base, with 11 bases between the two germline ends. The CDR3 runs to 14 residues. The germline CDR1 and CDR2 sequences are LNHDA and SQIVND (reference sequence). The DNA of the CDR3 is TGTGCCAGTAGTTCCCTCCCAGAGAACACTGAAGCTTTCTTT. It encodes CASSSLPENTEAFF.

V is TRBV5-4 and J is TRBJ2-5; TRBD2 agrees at 12 bases. CDR3 length: 15 amino acids. Trimming took 2 bases from V and 4 from J; bases not matched to a gene: 3. Germline V lookup: CDR1 SGHNT, CDR2 YYREEE (reference sequence). CDR3 coding DNA: TGTGCCAGCAGCTTTGGACTAGCGGGGTTAGAGACCCAGTACTTC. This encodes CASSFGLAGLETQYF.

The rearrangement joins TRBV5-4 to TRBJ2-5; TRBD2 aligns across 9 bases. CDR3 length equals 16 residues. V dropped 3 bases and J dropped 3; count of bases not matched to a gene: 9. CDR1 and CDR2 (germline): SGHNT, YYREEE (reference sequence). CDR3: CASSSQAGGVEETQYF. DNA of the CDR3: TGTGCCAGCAGCTCGCAGGCGGGGGGGGTAGAAGAGACCCAGTACTTC.

The chain has TRBV6-1 and TRBJ1-2; 9 bases align to TRBD1. In germline, CDR1 is MNHNS, CDR2 SASEGT. This CDR3 comprises 13 residues. V was clipped by 7 bases and J by 10 bases; unmatched bases: 10. The CDR3 sequence is CASTAGQGTHYTF. The DNA of the CDR3 is TGTGCCAGCACGGCGGGACAGGGAACACACTACACCTTC.

The CDR3 nucleotides are TGTGCCAGCAGCTTAGAACTCCAGGGCGATACGCAGTATTTT. Translated, it gives CASSLELQGDTQYF. The gene calls are TRBV7-9 and TRBJ2-3, with D perhaps TRBD1 (5 bases). This CDR3 spans 14 amino acids. The germline CDR1 and CDR2 sequences are SEHNR and FQNEAQ (reference sequence). V was shortened by 1 base and J by 6 bases, with 11 bases between the two germline ends.

The genes are TRBV29-1 and TRBJ2-2, with D tentatively TRBD1 (7 bases). V lost 7 bases and J lost 0, with 9 bases in between. Germline lookup yields CDR1 SQVTM and CDR2 ANQGSEA. This CDR3 is built from 13 residues. CDR3 in amino acids: CSGGTANTGELFF. The CDR3 coding sequence is TGCAGCGGCGGGACAGCGAACACCGGGGAGCTGTTTTTT.

This sequence joins TRBV25-1 and TRBJ1-2, with D possibly being TRBD1 (6 bases). The ends were cut back, 6 bases at V and 6 bases at J, with 14 bases in the middle. The CDR3 sequence is 13 residues long. Germline-derived CDR1 and CDR2 are MGHDK and SYGVNS. The CDR3 region is CASSQDSGNGYTF. DNA for the CDR3: TGTGCCAGCAGCCAGGACAGCGGCAATGGCTACACCTTC.

The V call is TRBV15, the J call TRBJ2-1; 7 bases line up with TRBD1. The CDR3 has 12 residues. Losses at the gene ends were 2 bases for V and 12 bases for J; bases not matched to a gene: 4. From germline, CDR1 is LNHNV and CDR2 YYDKDF (reference sequence). The CDR3 DNA reads as TGTGCCACCAGCAGAACGAAGGGGGCGCAGTTCTTC. Its translation: CATSRTKGAQFF.

This sequence joins TRBV4-1 and TRBJ1-1, with 8 bases that match TRBD1. Germline V gene sequence: CDR1 MGHRA, CDR2 YSYEKL. The CDR3 has 15 residues. The ends lost 4 bases at V and 1 base at J; junction bases unmatched: 5. The CDR3 protein is CASSPPTGANTEAFF. Here the CDR3 DNA reads TGCGCCAGCAGCCCCCCGACAGGGGCGAACACTGAAGCTTTCTTT.

V and J are TRBV6-5 and TRBJ2-7; 10 bases are a match to TRBD1. CDR1 and CDR2 (germline): MNHEY, SVGAGI. This CDR3 is 14 amino acids long. V was clipped by 5 bases and J by 5 bases; unmatched bases: 6. The CDR3 bases are TGTGCCAGCAGTATGGGACAGGGGTTTCACGAGCAGTACTTC. It yields the protein CASSMGQGFHEQYF.

The rearrangement links TRBV6-6 to TRBJ1-2, with D tentatively TRBD1 (6 bases). The CDR3 runs 15 residues. The germline gives CDR1 MNHNY, CDR2 SVGAGI (reference sequence). Trimming removed 0 bases at V and 4 bases at J, with 12 bases between. CDR3 coding DNA: TGTGCCAGCAGTTACTCCCCCCGGGACACCTATGGCTACACCTTC. This sequence encodes CASSYSPRDTYGYTF.

The gene calls are TRBV7-3 and TRBJ2-7; TRBD1 aligns across 7 bases. With V trimmed by 4 bases and J by 2 bases, 5 bases remained unmatched. Germline CDR1 is SGHTA and CDR2 is FQGTGA. This CDR3 has 14 amino acids. In DNA, the CDR3 is TGTGCCAGCAGCTCCGGGACAGCCGCCTACGAGCAGTACTTC. Residues: CASSSGTAAYEQYF.

The J gene is TRBJ2-3, the V gene TRBV19, with TRBD2 matching 10 bases. Trimming removed 7 bases from V and 5 bases from J; junction bases left unmatched: 9. Germline CDR1 and CDR2: LNHDA and SQIVND (reference sequence). The CDR3 has 15 amino acids. CDR3 nucleotides: TGTGCCAGTACCAGGAGCGGGAGGGCCGTAGATACGCAGTATTTT. This encodes CASTRSGRAVDTQYF.

V gene TRBV27 combines with J gene TRBJ1-1, with D unresolved. CDR3 size: 17 residues. Trimming shortened V by 5 bases and J by 0 bases, and 19 bases separated the two germline ends. The germline V gene encodes CDR1 MNHEY and CDR2 SMNVEV (reference sequence). DNA for the CDR3: TGTGCCAGCAGTGAAACCACTTTGGCGGGCATGAACACTGAAGCTTTCTTT. Its protein is CASSETTLAGMNTEAFF.

J is TRBJ2-7 and V is TRBV19; 11 bases are a match to TRBD2. V dropped 8 bases and J dropped 7; count of bases not matched to a gene: 10. Germline V gene sequence: CDR1 LNHDA, CDR2 SQIVND (reference sequence). This CDR3 comprises 14 residues. This CDR3 is CASSPGLAVGEQYF. The CDR3 nucleotides read TGTGCCAGTTCACCGGGACTAGCGGTTGGGGAGCAGTACTTC. The whole variable domain, filled in from reference TRBV19 and TRBJ2-7, reads DGGITQSPKYLFRKEGQNVTLSCEQNLNHDAMYWYRQDPGQGLRLIYYSQIVNDFQKGDIAEGYSVSREKKESFPLTVTSAQKNPTAFYLCASSPGLAVGEQYFGPGTRLTVT.